The TCR beta chain described here comes from a study of patients and donors after allogeneic stem cell transplantation. This clonotype was seen at least ten times. TCRdb analysed the RT-PCR reads with MiXCR anew, one entry per CDR3 protein. The sample gives approximately 220,000 distinct CDR3 sequences, more than 35% of which show up once; more than 9% is in the top ten. The length of the CDR3 is 13 residues. The V end lost 2 bases, the J end lost 1 base, and 5 bases lay between the germline ends. The sequenced sample was blood, either unsorted or a sorted T cell fraction (not recorded which). The sequence was obtained from a human donor who was either an allogeneic HSCT recipient or a stem cell or donor lymphocyte infusion donor (not recorded which). It is not recorded whose cells these are; they may come from a transplant donor. This chain links TRBV12-3 or TRBV12-4 with TRBJ1-1, with D unclear. The CDR3 loop reads CASSLQPNTEAFF. CDR3 nucleotide sequence: TGTGCCAGCAGTTTACAGCCGAACACTGAAGCTTTCTTT.